One and the same sample provided the 14 T cell receptor beta chains below, sequenced in a study of cytomegalovirus exposure and HLA in healthy donors. Generated by immunoSEQ multiplex PCR, the TCRdb table keeps only in-frame clones and is missing some. The top ten hold 3% to 4% of the sample, which has tens of thousands of clones, roughly 89% seen once. Sequencing was performed on PBMCs. These receptors originate from a woman aged 18-35 years in good health and CMV-seropositive.

This sequence joins TRBV29-1 and TRBJ1-1, with 7 bases that match TRBD1. Per the germline V gene, CDR1 is SQVTM and CDR2 is ANQGSEA. This CDR3 is built from 12 residues. V shed 4 bases and J 8 bases; nucleotides not matched to a gene: 7. The CDR3 DNA sequence: TGCAGCGTTGGGGACGGGACAGCCGAAGCTTTCTTT. This codes for CSVGDGTAEAFF.

J is TRBJ1-2 and V is TRBV19; no firm D call. The germline V gene encodes CDR1 LNHDA and CDR2 SQIVND (reference sequence). This CDR3 has 16 amino acids. V was trimmed by 4 bases and J by 1 base, leaving 16 bases between them. The DNA of the CDR3 is TGTGCCAGTAGTACGACGACGGGTTCCCATAACTATGGCTACACCTTC. Its protein is CASSTTTGSHNYGYTF.

This chain links TRBV25-1 with TRBJ1-1; D possibly corresponds to TRBD1 (6 bases). Germline V gene data show CDR1 as MGHDK and CDR2 as SYGVNS. This CDR3 is 13 amino acids long. V lost 6 bases and J lost 4, with 12 bases in between. The CDR3 region has the DNA TGTGCCAGCAGCCCGGGACACCGCACTGAAGCTTTCTTT. Encoded protein: CASSPGHRTEAFF.

J is TRBJ1-1 and V is TRBV4-3; a weak D match, TRBD1 (6 bases). Germline-derived CDR1 and CDR2 are LGHNA and YSLEER. V lost 2 bases to trimming and J lost 5 bases, with 15 bases between them. The CDR3 is 15 amino acids. CDR3 amino acids: CASSQRRYRDTEAFF. The CDR3 nucleotides are TGCGCCAGCAGCCAACGTCGATACAGGGATACTGAAGCTTTCTTT.

Details on this clone: At one of its ends the junction is not consistent with the germline gene, which may arise from a read error. The chain joins TRBV2 to TRBJ2-2; tentative D call: TRBD2 (5 bases). The CDR3 length is 14 residues. Germline CDR1 and CDR2: SNHLY and FYNNEI. The CDR3 DNA sequence: TGTGCCAGCAGTGCTGGCCGTGGCACCGGGGAGCTGCTTTTT. This gives the protein CASSAGRGTGELLF.

The V and J genes are TRBV6-5 and TRBJ1-5; perhaps TRBD1 as D (5 bases). V lost 0 bases and J 7 bases, leaving 10 bases between the germline ends. The V gene's germline CDR1 is MNHEY and CDR2 SVGAGI. This CDR3 is 14 amino acids long. The CDR3 spells CASSYSTVGQPQHF. The CDR3 bases are TGTGCCAGCAGTTACTCGACAGTGGGGCAGCCCCAGCATTTT.

The chain has TRBV7-9 and TRBJ2-3; perhaps TRBD2 as D (6 bases). Trimming cost V 5 bases and J 6 bases, with 18 bases left between them. The germline CDR1 and CDR2 sequences are SEHNR and FQNEAQ (reference sequence). The CDR3 runs to 15 residues. CDR3 DNA: TGTGCCAGCAGCGATACCCAAACTAGCTATGATACGCAGTATTTT. Amino acid sequence: CASSDTQTSYDTQYF.

The V call is TRBV27, the J call TRBJ2-7; TRBD2 aligns across 8 bases. The V and J ends lost 8 bases and 0 bases, in that order; junction bases with no gene match: 6. The CDR3 has 14 residues. Per the germline V gene, CDR1 is MNHEY and CDR2 is SMNVEV (reference sequence). CDR3 in amino acids: CASWAGGLSYEQYF. DNA for the CDR3: TGTGCCAGCTGGGCGGGAGGTCTCTCCTACGAGCAGTACTTC.

V usage is TRBV9 and J usage is TRBJ2-3, with D possibly being TRBD2 (6 bases). V was cut by 0 bases and J by 9 bases, with 14 bases left in between. The CDR3 has 14 residues. Germline V CDR1 and CDR2: SGDLS, YYNGEE. Here the CDR3 reads CASSVGSLAGTQYF. The CDR3 DNA is TGTGCCAGCAGCGTAGGTTCGTTGGCGGGAACGCAGTATTTT.

The chain links TRBV6-1 to TRBJ2-1; 11 bases map to TRBD1. Germline trimming cut 5 bases from V and 6 bases from J; bases unmatched to any gene: 6. Germline V gene sequence: CDR1 MNHNS, CDR2 SASEGT. The CDR3 runs to 15 residues. The DNA of the CDR3 is TGTGCCAGCAGTCCGGGACAGGGGGTTCTCAATGAGCAGTTCTTC. This codes for CASSPGQGVLNEQFF.

V gene TRBV6-5 combines with J gene TRBJ1-5, with a possible D match to TRBD1 (6 bases). The CDR3 is made up of 13 amino acids. Germline V lookup: CDR1 MNHEY, CDR2 SVGAGI. Trimming took 6 bases from V and 7 from J, leaving 13 bases between them. The CDR3 loop is CASRTGPGQPQHF. As DNA, the CDR3 is TGTGCCAGCAGAACAGGGCCGGGACAGCCCCAGCATTTT.

The J gene is TRBJ1-2, the V gene TRBV4-2, with 9 nucleotides matching TRBD1. CDR3 length equals 18 residues. Germline CDR1 is LGHNA and CDR2 is YNFKEQ. V lost 0 bases to trimming and J lost 2 bases; unmatched junction nucleotides: 10. The CDR3 nucleotides read TGTGCCAGCAGCCAAGATAGTGGGACAGGGTTATCGAACTATGGCTACACCTTC. It encodes CASSQDSGTGLSNYGYTF.

This clone showed up just once. This rearrangement joins TRBV23-1 to TRBJ1-5; weak D call: TRBD1 (5 bases). TRBV23-1 is sorted into the ORF group, with uncertain function. Between the trimmed V and J ends, which lost 2 bases and 6 bases, there was a span of 8 bases. The CDR3 extends over 13 amino acids. In DNA, the CDR3 is TGCGCCAGCAGTCAACTAGGGGTTCAGCCCCAGCATTTT. Translation gives CASSQLGVQPQHF.

This clone has a single count. CDR3 sequence (DNA): TGTGCCAGCAGCGTAGGTCTGGGACAGGGCACAGATACGCAGTATTTT. This encodes CASSVGLGQGTDTQYF. The chain couples TRBV9 to TRBJ2-3; 8 bases map to TRBD1. J lost 1 base, V lost 0 bases, and 4 bases had no gene match. In germline, CDR1 is SGDLS, CDR2 YYNGEE. The length of the CDR3 is 16 residues.